A single sample gave rise to the 21 T cell receptor beta chains below, sequenced in a study of blood T cell repertoires in COVID-19 (TCRdb year 2020). Library preparation employed the immunoSEQ multiplex PCR assay. TCRdb stores this immuneACCESS table with in-frame sequences only. Part of the clones is absent; in the studies checked, under half of the shortfall reflects unresolved V genes, and no reason is known for the rest. The sample has hundreds of thousands of clones on record, 85% to 90% of them singletons. The ten biggest clones cover less than 2% of the sample. Sequencing was carried out using PBMCs or T cells enriched from blood (not recorded which). These receptor sequences come from a man aged 40-50 years who had recovered from COVID-19.

The V gene is TRBV18, the J gene TRBJ2-1; 11 nucleotides match TRBD2. The CDR3 has 15 residues. Germline values: CDR1 KGHSH, CDR2 LQKENI. The trim removed 2 bases at V and 8 bases at J, leaving 5 bases unmatched. The CDR3 spells CASSPTSGGTHEQFF. The CDR3 DNA is TGTGCCAGCTCACCAACTAGCGGGGGCACGCATGAGCAGTTCTTC.

The chain recombines TRBV11-2 with TRBJ2-3; 15 bases map to TRBD2. This CDR3 is 17 amino acids long. The V segment lost 5 bases and the J segment 2 bases; nucleotides outside the gene matches: 5. CDR1 is SGHAT, CDR2 FQNNGV, per germline. CDR3 DNA sequence: TGTGCCAGCAGCCCAGGACTAGCGGGAGGGCCCACAGATACGCAGTATTTT. Translated: CASSPGLAGGPTDTQYF.

This chain joins TRBV9 and TRBJ1-4; 7 bases agree with TRBD1. Per the germline V gene, CDR1 is SGDLS and CDR2 is YYNGEE. There are 21 residues in the CDR3. The V gene end was trimmed by 5 bases and the J gene end by 0 bases; junction bases not matched to a gene: 22. The CDR3 region has the DNA TGTGCCAGCAGTCTTACCCCTCTCGTGTCCAGGGGGGAGGCAACTAATGAAAAACTGTTTTTT. It is translated as CASSLTPLVSRGEATNEKLFF.

The chain is built from TRBV5-4 and TRBJ2-7, with D tentatively TRBD2 (5 bases). Germline V gives CDR1 SGHNT, CDR2 YYREEE (reference sequence). The length of the CDR3 is 14 residues. The V gene lost 4 bases and the J gene lost 0 bases, with 11 bases spanning the gap. The CDR3 region has the DNA TGTGCCAGCAGCAAGAGGACTGTCTCCTACGAGCAGTACTTC. Encoded protein: CASSKRTVSYEQYF. Based on the CDR3 plus reference TRBV5-4 and TRBJ2-7, the full variable domain is ETGVTQSPTHLIKTRGQQVTLRCSSQSGHNTVSWYQQALGQGPQFIFQYYREEENGRGNFPPRFSGLQFPNYSSELNVNALELDDSALYLCASSKRTVSYEQYFGPGTRLTVT.

This chain joins TRBV6-5 and TRBJ1-1; D gene ambiguous. Trimming pared 0 bases from V and 4 bases from J, leaving 9 bases between. This CDR3 spans 14 amino acids. CDR1 is MNHEY and CDR2 is SVGAGI in the germline V gene. The CDR3 loop is CASSYSYRGTEAFF. The CDR3 DNA is TGTGCCAGCAGTTACTCCTACCGGGGCACTGAAGCTTTCTTT.

The chain has TRBV5-1 and TRBJ2-5; no clear D. The V end lost 0 bases, the J end lost 1 base, and 4 bases lay between the germline ends. Germline V gene lookup returns CDR1 SGHRS and CDR2 YFSETQ. CDR3 length: 13 amino acids. The DNA of the CDR3 is TGCGCCAGCAGCTTGGAGCTCCAAGAGACCCAGTACTTC. It translates to CASSLELQETQYF. The whole variable domain, filled in from reference TRBV5-1 and TRBJ2-5, reads KAGVTQTPRYLIKTRGQQVTLSCSPISGHRSVSWYQQTPGQGLQFLFEYFSETQRNKGNFPGRFSGRQFSNSRSEMNVSTLELGDSALYLCASSLELQETQYFGPGTRLLVL.

This clone has ten or more counts. The V call is TRBV3-1 (or the pseudogene TRBV3-2), the J call TRBJ2-2; D is perhaps TRBD2 (7 bases). V was pared by 1 base and J by 6 bases, with 15 bases between. CDR1 and CDR2 from the germline V gene are LGHDT and YNNKEL (reference sequence). This CDR3 comprises 16 residues. DNA of the CDR3: TGTGCCAGCAGCCAAGGGCCGGGGGGCTACCCCGGGGAGCTGTTTTTT. Its translation is CASSQGPGGYPGELFF.

The chain employs TRBV6-5 and TRBJ1-6; D is ambiguous. Germline loops: CDR1 MNHEY, CDR2 SVGAGI. The CDR3 length is 14 residues. With 6 bases removed from V and 9 bases from J, the gap between germline ends came to 15 bases. The CDR3 DNA is TGTGCCAGCAGCCCCACGACGGGGAGTTCACCCCTCCACTTT. Protein: CASSPTTGSSPLHF.

The CDR3 region is CAISGDSANTGELFF. CDR3 in DNA: TGTGCCATCAGTGGGGACAGCGCGAACACCGGGGAGCTGTTTTTT. This chain uses TRBV10-3 with TRBJ2-2; 7 bases line up with TRBD1. Trimming removed 4 bases from V and 0 bases from J; junction bases left unmatched: 2. CDR1 ENHRY and CDR2 SYGVKD come from the germline V gene. The CDR3 runs 15 residues.

A single count supports this clone. The chain combines TRBV2 with TRBJ1-1; 8 bases align to TRBD1. CDR3 length: 14 residues. The germline V gene encodes CDR1 SNHLY and CDR2 FYNNEI. J lost 4 bases, V lost 6 bases, and 7 bases had no gene match. The CDR3 region has the DNA TGTGCCAGCAGCGTACAGGGGGGTGGCACTGAAGCTTTCTTT. Protein: CASSVQGGGTEAFF.

The chain links TRBV6-1 to TRBJ2-7; the match to TRBD2 covers 15 bases. The ends lost 2 bases at V and 5 bases at J; junction bases unmatched: 10. Germline loops: CDR1 MNHNS, CDR2 SASEGT. The length of the CDR3 is 18 residues. This CDR3 reads CASSEPPRTSGRANEQYF. DNA for the CDR3: TGTGCCAGCAGTGAACCTCCCAGGACTAGCGGGAGGGCCAACGAGCAGTACTTC.

This rearrangement joins TRBV7-8 to TRBJ1-2; a possible D gene is TRBD1 (6 bases). V was trimmed by 2 bases and J by 2 bases, leaving 12 bases between them. The CDR3 totals 15 residues. CDR1 and CDR2 from the germline V gene are SGHVS and FQNEAQ. Written as DNA, the CDR3 is TGTGCCAGCAGCTTATCCGGACAGCAGAACTATGGCTACACCTTC. It codes for CASSLSGQQNYGYTF.

This clone was counted between two and nine times. The J gene is TRBJ1-4, the V gene TRBV19; D call uncertain. CDR1 is LNHDA and CDR2 is SQIVND in the germline V gene (reference sequence). CDR3 size: 14 residues. The germline V and J ends were trimmed by 1 base and 4 bases, with 7 bases remaining between them. The chain's CDR3 is CASSIGQDNEKLFF. CDR3 nucleotide sequence: TGTGCCAGTAGTATAGGCCAGGATAATGAAAAACTGTTTTTT.

The chain employs TRBV27 and TRBJ2-3; perhaps TRBD2 as D (6 bases). Trimming cost V 5 bases and J 6 bases, with 18 bases left between them. The germline V gene encodes CDR1 MNHEY and CDR2 SMNVEV (reference sequence). The CDR3 runs 15 residues. CDR3 region: CASSEGDLTGDTQYF. The CDR3 DNA sequence: TGTGCCAGCAGTGAAGGGGACTTAACTGGGGATACGCAGTATTTT.

The chain uses TRBV15 and TRBJ2-3, with 8 bases aligning to TRBD2. The V segment lost 1 base and the J segment 2 bases; nucleotides outside the gene matches: 8. The length of the CDR3 is 17 residues. CDR1 is LNHNV and CDR2 is YYDKDF in the germline V gene (reference sequence). CDR3 loop: CATSRGQLAEVTDTQYF. The CDR3 bases are TGTGCCACCAGCAGAGGACAACTAGCGGAAGTCACAGATACGCAGTATTTT.

The chain uses TRBV5-1 and TRBJ1-1, with a tentative D call TRBD1 (6 bases). The CDR3 covers 14 residues. V lost 3 bases to trimming and J lost 3 bases, with 12 bases between them. CDR1 is SGHRS, CDR2 YFSETQ, per germline. DNA of the CDR3: TGCGCCAGCAGCTACGGGACACCAGACACTGAAGCTTTCTTT. This translates into CASSYGTPDTEAFF.

The V and J genes are TRBV5-8 and TRBJ1-2; tentative D call: TRBD1 (5 bases). The germline V and J ends were trimmed by 4 bases and 7 bases, with 20 bases remaining between them. CDR3 size: 15 residues. From germline, CDR1 is SGHTS and CDR2 YDEGEE. The CDR3 DNA follows: TGTGCCAGCAGCCAACGGGGGGAAAATCCGGTTGGCTACACCTTC. Its translation: CASSQRGENPVGYTF.

The chain combines TRBV18 with TRBJ2-1; the match to TRBD1 covers 9 bases. The CDR3 is 20 amino acids. CDR1 and CDR2 from the germline V gene are KGHSH and LQKENI. Unmatched junction bases numbered 12, after V lost 0 bases and J lost 0 bases. The CDR3 sequence: CASSPPNSRQGGSSYNEQFF. The CDR3 nucleotides are TGTGCCAGCTCACCACCCAACTCTAGACAGGGGGGGAGCTCCTACAATGAGCAGTTCTTC.

In the case of this clone: At the DNA level, this CDR3 is encoded by other sequences in the same sample as well. The chain has TRBV7-2 and TRBJ2-3, with D tentatively TRBD1 (6 bases). CDR3 length: 15 residues. The V gene lost 2 bases and the J gene lost 0 bases, with 9 bases spanning the gap. The germline V gene encodes CDR1 SGHTA and CDR2 FQGNSA. The CDR3: CASSLSGVSTDTQYF. In DNA form, the CDR3 reads TGTGCCAGCAGCTTATCAGGGGTTAGCACAGATACGCAGTATTTT.

This clone has more than one count but fewer than ten. The CDR3: CASSYQTGLGPLHF. CDR3 nucleotides: TGTGCCAGCAGTTACCAGACAGGGCTTGGACCCCTCCACTTT. The rearrangement uses TRBV28 and TRBJ1-6, with TRBD1 matching 7 bases. J was trimmed by 12 bases and V by 4 bases; bases with no gene match: 9. CDR1 and CDR2 from the germline V gene are MDHEN and SYDVKM. The CDR3 extends over 14 amino acids.

This rearrangement joins TRBV7-2 to TRBJ2-3, with D unresolved. Trimming took 5 bases from V and 0 from J, leaving 9 bases between them. The CDR3 is 14 residues long. CDR1 is SGHTA, CDR2 FQGNSA, per germline. The CDR3 sequence: CASSPIGSTDTQYF. CDR3 bases: TGTGCCAGCAGCCCTATTGGTAGCACAGATACGCAGTATTTT.